These 5 T cell receptor beta chains were all obtained from the same sample, sequenced in a study of spatial heterogeneity in lung cancer. Time point given: sample taken at primary tumor resection. No cell sorting; template was whole RNA from tumor, lung tissue or PBMC. TCRdb passed the 5' RACE reads through MiXCR, listing each CDR3 protein once. The sample gives more than 12,000 distinct CDR3 sequences, roughly 10% of which show up once; about 32% is in the top ten. Source: PBMCs, taken at surgery. The origin of the receptors is a female donor with early-stage non-small cell lung cancer.

This clonotype was counted many times. The rearrangement joins TRBV10-2 to TRBJ1-1; the D is unclear. Germline CDR1 is WSHSY and CDR2 is SAAADI. This CDR3 has 13 amino acids. V dropped 3 bases and J dropped 8 bases, with 13 bases sitting between them. CDR3 protein: CASSDDGQTEAFF. The CDR3 DNA reads TGCGCCAGCAGTGACGACGGGCAGACAGAAGCTTTCTTT.

This clonotype was seen repeatedly, ten times or more. The chain has TRBV7-9 and TRBJ2-7; 7 positions agree with TRBD1. The CDR3 is 14 residues long. Germline V gene sequence: CDR1 SEHNR, CDR2 FQNEAQ (reference sequence). With V trimmed by 3 bases and J by 3 bases, 5 bases remained unmatched. CDR3 coding DNA: TGTGCCAGCAGCTTTAGGACAGGCGGCTACGAGCAGTACTTC. Its translation: CASSFRTGGYEQYF.

This clonotype has a count of ten or more. The V gene is TRBV7-9, the J gene TRBJ2-5; 11 bases fit TRBD2. The V gene end was trimmed by 5 bases and the J gene end by 2 bases; junction bases not matched to a gene: 4. Germline CDR1 reads SEHNR; CDR2 reads FQNEAQ (reference sequence). This CDR3 region has 15 residues. CDR3 bases: TGTGCCAGCAGCGTGAGACTAGCGGGACAAGAGACCCAGTACTTC. Its protein is CASSVRLAGQETQYF.

This clonotype was counted ten times or more. The chain recombines TRBV20-1 with TRBJ2-5; 12 bases fit TRBD2. Germline trimming cut 5 bases from V and 0 bases from J; bases unmatched to any gene: 4. Germline CDR1 reads DFQATT; CDR2 reads SNEGSKA (reference sequence). CDR3 length: 15 residues. This CDR3 is CSAATSGGYQETQYF. The CDR3 DNA reads as TGCAGTGCTGCCACTAGCGGGGGGTACCAAGAGACCCAGTACTTC.

This clonotype was seen repeatedly, ten times or more. The rearrangement joins TRBV20-1 to TRBJ1-1; tentative D call: TRBD1 (5 bases). Trimming cost V 3 bases and J 0 bases, with 17 bases left between them. From germline, CDR1 is DFQATT and CDR2 SNEGSKA (reference sequence). The CDR3 spans 16 residues. The CDR3, as DNA: TGCAGTGCTAGGGGACGAACTACTTCGCTGAACACTGAAGCTTTCTTT. Translated, it gives CSARGRTTSLNTEAFF.